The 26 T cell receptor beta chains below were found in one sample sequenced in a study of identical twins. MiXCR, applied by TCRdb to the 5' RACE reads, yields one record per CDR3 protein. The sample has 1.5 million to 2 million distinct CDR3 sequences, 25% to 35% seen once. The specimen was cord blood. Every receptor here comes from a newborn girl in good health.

CDR3 in amino acids: CASSFYRDRGDEKLFF. For the CDR3, the DNA is TGTGCCAGCAGTTTTTATCGGGACAGGGGTGATGAAAAACTGTTTTTT. The chain uses TRBV27 and TRBJ1-4, with TRBD1 matching 10 bases. The germline V gene has CDR1 MNHEY and CDR2 SMNVEV (reference sequence). The V and J ends lost 3 bases and 6 bases, in that order; junction bases with no gene match: 7. This CDR3 is 16 amino acids long.

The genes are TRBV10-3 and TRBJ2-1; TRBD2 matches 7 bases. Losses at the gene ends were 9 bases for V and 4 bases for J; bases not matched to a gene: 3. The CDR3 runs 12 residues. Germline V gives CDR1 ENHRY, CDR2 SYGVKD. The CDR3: CAITSVYNEQFF. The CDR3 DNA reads TGTGCCATTACTAGCGTGTACAATGAGCAGTTCTTC.

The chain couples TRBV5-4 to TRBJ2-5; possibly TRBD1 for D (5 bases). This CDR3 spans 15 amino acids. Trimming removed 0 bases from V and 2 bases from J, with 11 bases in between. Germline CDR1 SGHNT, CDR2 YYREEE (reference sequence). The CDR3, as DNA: TGTGCCAGCAGCTTGGGCGGCGACAGACAAGAGACCCAGTACTTC. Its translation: CASSLGGDRQETQYF.

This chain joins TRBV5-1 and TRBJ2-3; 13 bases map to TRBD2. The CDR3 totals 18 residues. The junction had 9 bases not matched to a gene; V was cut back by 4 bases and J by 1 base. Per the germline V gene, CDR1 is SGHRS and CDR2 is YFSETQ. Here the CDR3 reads CASSLQLAGGTRTDTQYF. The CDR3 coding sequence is TGCGCCAGCAGCCTCCAACTAGCGGGGGGGACCCGCACAGATACGCAGTATTTT.

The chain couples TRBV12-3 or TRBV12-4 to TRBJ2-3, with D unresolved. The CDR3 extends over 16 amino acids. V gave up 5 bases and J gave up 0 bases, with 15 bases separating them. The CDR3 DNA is TGTGCCAGCAGTCCCTGGGCCTCATCCAGCACAGATACGCAGTATTTT. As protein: CASSPWASSSTDTQYF.

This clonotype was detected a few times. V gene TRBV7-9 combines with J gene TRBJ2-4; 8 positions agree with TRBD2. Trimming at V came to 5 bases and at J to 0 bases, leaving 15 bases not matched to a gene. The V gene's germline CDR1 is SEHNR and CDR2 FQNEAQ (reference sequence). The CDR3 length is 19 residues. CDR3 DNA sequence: TGTGCCAGCAGCGCGCTGGTGTTTAGCGGGAACCTAGCCAAAAACATTCAGTACTTC. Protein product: CASSALVFSGNLAKNIQYF.

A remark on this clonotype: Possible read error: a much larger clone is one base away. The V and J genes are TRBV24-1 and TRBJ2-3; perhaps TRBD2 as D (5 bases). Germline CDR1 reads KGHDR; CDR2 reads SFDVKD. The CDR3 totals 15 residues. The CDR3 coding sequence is TGTGCCACCAGTGATTTGAGGGTCATGGGAGATACGCAGTCTTTT. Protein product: CATSDLRVMGDTQSF.

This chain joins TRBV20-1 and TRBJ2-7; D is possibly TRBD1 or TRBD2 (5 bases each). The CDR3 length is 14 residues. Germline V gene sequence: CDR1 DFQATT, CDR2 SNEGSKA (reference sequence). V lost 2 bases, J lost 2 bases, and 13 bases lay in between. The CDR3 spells CSARFRDPAYEQYF. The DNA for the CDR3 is TGCAGTGCTAGATTCCGGGACCCAGCCTACGAGCAGTACTTC.

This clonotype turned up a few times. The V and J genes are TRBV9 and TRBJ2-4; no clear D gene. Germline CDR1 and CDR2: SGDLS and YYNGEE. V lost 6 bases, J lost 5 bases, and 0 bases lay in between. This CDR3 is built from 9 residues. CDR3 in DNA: TGTGCCAGCAAAAACATTCAGTACTTC. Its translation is CASKNIQYF.

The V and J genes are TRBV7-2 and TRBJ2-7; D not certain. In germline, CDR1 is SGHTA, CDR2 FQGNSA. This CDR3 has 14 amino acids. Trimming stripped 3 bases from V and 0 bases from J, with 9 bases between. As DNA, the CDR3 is TGTGCCAGCAGCTTTGTTTCCAACTCCTACGAGCAGTACTTC. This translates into CASSFVSNSYEQYF.

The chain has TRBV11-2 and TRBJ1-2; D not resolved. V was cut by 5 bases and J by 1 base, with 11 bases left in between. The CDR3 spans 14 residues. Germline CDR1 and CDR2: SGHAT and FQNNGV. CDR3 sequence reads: CASSRHASNYGYTF. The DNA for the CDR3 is TGTGCCAGCAGCCGCCACGCCAGTAACTATGGCTACACCTTC.

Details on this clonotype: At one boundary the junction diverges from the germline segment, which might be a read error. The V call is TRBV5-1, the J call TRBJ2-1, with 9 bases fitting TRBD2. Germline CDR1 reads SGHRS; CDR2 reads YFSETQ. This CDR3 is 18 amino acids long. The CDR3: CASSSLNLVLAGADDQFF. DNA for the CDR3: TGCGCCAGCAGCTCGTTAAATCTGGTGTTAGCGGGAGCAGATGACCAGTTCTTC.

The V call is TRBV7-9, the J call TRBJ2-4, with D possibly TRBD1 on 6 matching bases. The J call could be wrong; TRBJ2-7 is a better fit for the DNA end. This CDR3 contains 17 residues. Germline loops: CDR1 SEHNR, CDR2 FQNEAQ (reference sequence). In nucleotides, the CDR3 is TGTGCCAGCAGCTTAGTCCAGGGCGTCAGGGGATTCTACGAGCAGTACTTC. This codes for CASSLVQGVRGFYEQYF.

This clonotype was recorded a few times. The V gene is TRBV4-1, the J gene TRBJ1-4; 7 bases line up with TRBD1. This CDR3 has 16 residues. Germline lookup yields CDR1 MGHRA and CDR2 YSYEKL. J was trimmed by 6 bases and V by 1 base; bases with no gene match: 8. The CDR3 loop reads CASSQVGRGKDEKLFF. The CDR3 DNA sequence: TGCGCCAGCAGCCAAGTTGGCAGGGGGAAAGATGAAAAACTGTTTTTT.

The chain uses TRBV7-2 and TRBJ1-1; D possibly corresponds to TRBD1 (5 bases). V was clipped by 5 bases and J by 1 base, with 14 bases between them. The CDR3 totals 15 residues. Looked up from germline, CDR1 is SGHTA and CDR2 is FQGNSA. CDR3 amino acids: CASSAPGRGNTEAFF. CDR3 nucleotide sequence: TGTGCCAGCAGCGCACCGGGACGGGGGAACACTGAAGCTTTCTTT.

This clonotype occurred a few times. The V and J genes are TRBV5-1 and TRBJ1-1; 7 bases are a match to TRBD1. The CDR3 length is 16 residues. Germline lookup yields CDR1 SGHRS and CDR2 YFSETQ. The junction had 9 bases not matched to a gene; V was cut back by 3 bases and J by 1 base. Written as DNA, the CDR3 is TGCGCCAGCAGCTCCCGGACAGGCGGAAAGAACACTGAAGCTTTCTTT. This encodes CASSSRTGGKNTEAFF. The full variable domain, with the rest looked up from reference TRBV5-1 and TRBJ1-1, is KAGVTQTPRYLIKTRGQQVTLSCSPISGHRSVSWYQQTPGQGLQFLFEYFSETQRNKGNFPGRFSGRQFSNSRSEMNVSTLELGDSALYLCASSSRTGGKNTEAFFGQGTRLTVV.

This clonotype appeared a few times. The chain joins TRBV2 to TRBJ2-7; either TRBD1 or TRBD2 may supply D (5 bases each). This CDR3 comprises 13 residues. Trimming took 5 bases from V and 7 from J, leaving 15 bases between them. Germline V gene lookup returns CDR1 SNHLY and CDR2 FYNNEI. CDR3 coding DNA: TGTGCCAGCAGTACCGGGACGAGTAATGAGCAGTACTTC. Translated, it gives CASSTGTSNEQYF.

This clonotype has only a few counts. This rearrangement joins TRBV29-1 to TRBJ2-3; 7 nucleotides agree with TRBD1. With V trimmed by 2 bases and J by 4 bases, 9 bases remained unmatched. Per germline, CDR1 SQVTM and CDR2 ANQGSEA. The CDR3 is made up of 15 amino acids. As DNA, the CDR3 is TGCAGCGTTGAAAGGGCGGACAGGCATTCAGATACGCAGTATTTT. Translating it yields CSVERADRHSDTQYF.

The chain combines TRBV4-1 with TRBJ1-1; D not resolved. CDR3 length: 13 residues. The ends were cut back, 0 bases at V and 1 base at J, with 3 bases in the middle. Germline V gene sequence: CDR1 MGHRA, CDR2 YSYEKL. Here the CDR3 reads CASSQDSNTEAFF. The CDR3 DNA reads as TGCGCCAGCAGCCAAGATTCGAACACTGAAGCTTTCTTT.

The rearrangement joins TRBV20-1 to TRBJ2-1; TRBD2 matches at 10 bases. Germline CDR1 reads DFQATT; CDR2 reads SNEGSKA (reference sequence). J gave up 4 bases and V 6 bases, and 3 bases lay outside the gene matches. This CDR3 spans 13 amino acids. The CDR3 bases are TGCAGTGCCATTAGCGGGGGGTACAATGAGCAGTTCTTC. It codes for CSAISGGYNEQFF.

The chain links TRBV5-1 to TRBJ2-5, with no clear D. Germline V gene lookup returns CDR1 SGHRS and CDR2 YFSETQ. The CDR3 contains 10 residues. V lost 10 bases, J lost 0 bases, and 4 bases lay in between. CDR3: CARHQETQYF. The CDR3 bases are TGCGCCCGCCACCAAGAGACCCAGTACTTC.

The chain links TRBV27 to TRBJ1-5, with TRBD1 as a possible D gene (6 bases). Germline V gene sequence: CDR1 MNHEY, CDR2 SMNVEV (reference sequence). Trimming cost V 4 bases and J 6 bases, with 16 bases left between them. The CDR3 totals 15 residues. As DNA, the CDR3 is TGTGCCAGCAGTTCAGGGGTCCAGGGACCTCAGCCCCAGCATTTT. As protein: CASSSGVQGPQPQHF.

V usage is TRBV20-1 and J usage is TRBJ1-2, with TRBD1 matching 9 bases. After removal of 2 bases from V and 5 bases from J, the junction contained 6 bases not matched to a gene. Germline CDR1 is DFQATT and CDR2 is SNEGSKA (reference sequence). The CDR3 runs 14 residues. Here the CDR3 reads CSARKPGTGYGYTF. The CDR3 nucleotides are TGCAGTGCTAGAAAACCCGGGACAGGGTATGGCTACACCTTC.

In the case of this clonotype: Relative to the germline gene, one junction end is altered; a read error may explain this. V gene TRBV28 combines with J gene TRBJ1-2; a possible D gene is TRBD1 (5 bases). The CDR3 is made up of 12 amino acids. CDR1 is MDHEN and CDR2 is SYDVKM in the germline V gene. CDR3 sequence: CASRSGYYGCTF. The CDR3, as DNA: TGTGCCAGCAGATCAGGGTACTATGGCTGCACCTTC.

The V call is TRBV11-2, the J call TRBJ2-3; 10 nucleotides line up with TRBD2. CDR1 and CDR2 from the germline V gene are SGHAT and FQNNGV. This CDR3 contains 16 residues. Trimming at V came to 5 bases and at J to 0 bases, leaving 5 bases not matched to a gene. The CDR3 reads CASSTWTSGSTDTQYF. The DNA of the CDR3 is TGTGCCAGCAGCACGTGGACTAGCGGAAGCACAGATACGCAGTATTTT.

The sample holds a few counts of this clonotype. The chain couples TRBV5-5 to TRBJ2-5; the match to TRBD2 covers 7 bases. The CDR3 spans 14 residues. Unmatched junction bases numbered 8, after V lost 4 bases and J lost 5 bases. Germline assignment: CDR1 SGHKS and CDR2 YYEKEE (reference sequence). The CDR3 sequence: CASSRTSMTETQYF. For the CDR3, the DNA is TGTGCCAGCAGCCGGACTAGTATGACGGAGACCCAGTACTTC.